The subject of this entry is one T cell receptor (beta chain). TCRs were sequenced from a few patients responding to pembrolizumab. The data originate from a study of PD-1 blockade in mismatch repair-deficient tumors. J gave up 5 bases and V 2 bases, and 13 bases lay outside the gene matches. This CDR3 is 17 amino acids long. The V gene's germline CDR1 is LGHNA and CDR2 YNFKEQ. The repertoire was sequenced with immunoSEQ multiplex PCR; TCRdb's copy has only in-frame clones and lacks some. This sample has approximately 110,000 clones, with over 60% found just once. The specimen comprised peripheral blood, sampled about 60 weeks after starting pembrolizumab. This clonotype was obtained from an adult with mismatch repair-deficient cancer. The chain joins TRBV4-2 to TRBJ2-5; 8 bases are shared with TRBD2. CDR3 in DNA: TGTGCCAGCAGCCAACTGCAGAGCGGGAGTGAGGAGGAGACCCAGTACTTC. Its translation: CASSQLQSGSEEETQYF.